A selection of T cell receptor beta chains follows, all from one sample in a study of tumor-infiltrating lymphocytes in primary liver carcinoma. Each CDR3 protein is one row after TCRdb ran MiXCR on the multiplex PCR reads. The top ten clones hold roughly a fifth of a sample with under 130,000 distinct CDR3 sequences, around 83% of them seen once. Sequenced material: liver tumor tissue from sampling region 3. The source is a man aged 35-49 years with primary liver carcinoma and hepatitis B virus infection. Each CDR3 is given with its conserved first and last residue. D genes are given only for firm matches. The size entry is marked missing in some rows and otherwise reads once, few, many or a size class.

J	length	D	V	size	DNA	CDR3
TRBJ1-1	13	.	TRBV12-3/TRBV12-4	.	TGTGCCAGCAAAGGGCCCCTAGGTATTGAAGCTTTCTTT	CASKGPLGIEAFF
TRBJ1-1	12	.	TRBV6-2/TRBV6-3	.	TGTGCCAGCTGTTACAGGGAAACTGAAGCTCTCTTT	CASCYRETEALF
TRBJ2-3	15	.	TRBV5-6	.	TGTGTCAGCAGCTTGCACCGGGGCCACGGGGATACGCAGTATTTT	CVSSLHRGHGDTQYF
TRBJ1-2	18	.	TRBV29-1	.	TGCAGCGGTGGGGCACCAACAGGAATTCAAGTGACTAACTATGGCTACACCTTC	CSGGAPTGIQVTNYGYTF
TRBJ2-5	12	.	TRBV7-9	.	TGTAGCAGCAGCCAGGAAGGGGAGACTCAGTACTTC	CSSSQEGETQYF
TRBJ2-3	14	TRBD1	TRBV28	.	TGTGCCAACAGTTTCGACAGGGTCACAGACACGCAGTACTTT	CANSFDRVTDTQYF
TRBJ2-7	14	TRBD1	TRBV29-1	.	TGCAGCGTCCCAGACAGGGTCGATCATGTTGAGCAGTACTTC	CSVPDRVDHVEQYF
TRBJ2-7	15	TRBD1	TRBV11-2	.	TGTCCCAGCAGCCGTTCTGCGACAGGGAGTCACGGGCAGTACTTC	CPSSRSATGSHGQYF
TRBJ2-7	13	.	TRBV28	.	TGTGCCAACAGTTCGGGTAGTAACGGGTTCAAGTACTTC	CANSSGSNGFKYF
TRBJ2-7	15	.	TRBV28	.	TGTGCCAGGAGTCCGCTCGGATATGCTGGTAGCGGGCAGTACTTC	CARSPLGYAGSGQYF
TRBJ2-3	15	.	TRBV4-2	.	TGTGCCAGCAGGCCTAAGGCGGGACTCGCAGATGCGCAGTATTTT	CASRPKAGLADAQYF
TRBJ2-3	17	TRBD2	TRBV10-3	.	TGTGCCATCGGTGGGGGGCTAGCGGGAGTTTGGGCAGATACGCAGTATTTT	CAIGGGLAGVWADTQYF
TRBJ2-2	14	.	TRBV7-3	.	TGTGCCAACAGCTTGTCAGGGAACACCGGGGAGCTGTTTTTT	CANSLSGNTGELFF
TRBJ1-1	14	.	TRBV29-1	.	TGCAGCATTGATACGGCAGGGAGTTATACTGAAGCTTCCTTT	CSIDTAGSYTEASF
TRBJ2-1	15	.	TRBV27	many	TGTGCCAGCAGTTTATCGAGGGACACTTACAATGAGCAGTTCTTC	CASSLSRDTYNEQFF
TRBJ1-5	14	.	TRBV5-6	.	TGTGCCAGCAGAACAACAAGGTTTAACCAGCCCCAGCATTTT	CASRTTRFNQPQHF
TRBJ2-3	15	TRBD1	TRBV13	.	TGTGCCAGCAGCACTGGGACAGGGGGCACAGATATGCAGTATTTT	CASSTGTGGTDMQYF
TRBJ2-1	17	TRBD2	TRBV11-2	.	TGTCCCAACAGCTTAGATAGGGGCGGGAGGTTCTACAATGAGCAGTTCTTT	CPNSLDRGGRFYNEQFF
TRBJ2-7	15	TRBD2	TRBV12-3/TRBV12-4	.	TGTGTCAGCATCCTAGACATAGCGGGCGCCTACGAGCAGTATTTC	CVSILDIAGAYEQYF
TRBJ1-3	17	TRBD1	TRBV12-3/TRBV12-4	.	TGTGCCAGCAGTTTAAAGGGACAGCAATCTTTTGGAAACACCATATACTTT	CASSLKGQQSFGNTIYF